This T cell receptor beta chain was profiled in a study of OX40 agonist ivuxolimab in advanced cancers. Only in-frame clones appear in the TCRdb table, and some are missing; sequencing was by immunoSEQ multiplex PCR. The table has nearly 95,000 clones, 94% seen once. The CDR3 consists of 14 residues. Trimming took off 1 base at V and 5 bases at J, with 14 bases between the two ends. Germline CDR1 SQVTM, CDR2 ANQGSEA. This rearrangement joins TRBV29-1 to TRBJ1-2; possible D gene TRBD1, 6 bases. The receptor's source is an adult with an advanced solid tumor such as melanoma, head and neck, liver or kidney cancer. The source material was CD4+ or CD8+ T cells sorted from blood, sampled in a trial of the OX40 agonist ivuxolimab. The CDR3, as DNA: TGCAGCGTTGAAGCCGAGGTGGGGGCTTATGGCTACACCTTC. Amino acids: CSVEAEVGAYGYTF. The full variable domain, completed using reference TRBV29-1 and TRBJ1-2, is SAVISQKPSRDICQRGTSLTIQCQVDSQVTMMFWYRQQPGQSLTLIATANQGSEATYESGFVIDKFPISRPNLTFSTLTVSNMSPEDSSIYLCSVEAEVGAYGYTFGSGTRLTVV.